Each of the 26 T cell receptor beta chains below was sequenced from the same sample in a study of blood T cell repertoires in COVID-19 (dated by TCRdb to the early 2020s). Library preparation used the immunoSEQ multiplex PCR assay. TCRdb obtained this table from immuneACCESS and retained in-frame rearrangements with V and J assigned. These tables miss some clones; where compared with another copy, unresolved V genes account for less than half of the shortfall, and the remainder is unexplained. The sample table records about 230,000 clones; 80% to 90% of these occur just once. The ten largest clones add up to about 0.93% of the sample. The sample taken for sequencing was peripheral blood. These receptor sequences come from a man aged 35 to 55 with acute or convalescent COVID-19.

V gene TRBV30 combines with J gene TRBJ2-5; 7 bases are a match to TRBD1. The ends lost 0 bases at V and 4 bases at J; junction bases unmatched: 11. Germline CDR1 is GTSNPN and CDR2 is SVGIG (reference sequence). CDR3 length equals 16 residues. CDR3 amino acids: CAWSVRRQGTGETQYF. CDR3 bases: TGTGCCTGGAGTGTAAGAAGACAGGGCACGGGAGAGACCCAGTACTTC.

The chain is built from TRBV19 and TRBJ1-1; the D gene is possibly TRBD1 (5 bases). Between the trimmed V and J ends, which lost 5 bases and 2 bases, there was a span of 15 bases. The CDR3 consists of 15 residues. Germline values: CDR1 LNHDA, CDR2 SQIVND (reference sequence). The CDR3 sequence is CASSPGVFLNTEAFF. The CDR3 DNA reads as TGTGCCAGTAGTCCGGGGGTTTTCCTTAACACTGAAGCTTTCTTT.

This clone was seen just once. For the CDR3, the DNA is TGTGCCAGCAGTTACTCGATCAGTGGAGGAGCTGAAGCTTTCTTT. Amino acids: CASSYSISGGAEAFF. The chain links TRBV6-5 to TRBJ1-1; no clear D gene. CDR1 and CDR2 (germline): MNHEY, SVGAGI. This CDR3 spans 15 amino acids. V lost 0 bases and J 6 bases, leaving 14 bases between the germline ends.

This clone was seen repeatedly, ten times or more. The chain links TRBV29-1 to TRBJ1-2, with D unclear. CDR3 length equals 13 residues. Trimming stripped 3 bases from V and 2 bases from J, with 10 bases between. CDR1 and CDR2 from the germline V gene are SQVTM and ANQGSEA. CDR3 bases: TGCAGCGTTGACGTTACCGGGAACTATGGCTACACCTTC. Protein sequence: CSVDVTGNYGYTF.

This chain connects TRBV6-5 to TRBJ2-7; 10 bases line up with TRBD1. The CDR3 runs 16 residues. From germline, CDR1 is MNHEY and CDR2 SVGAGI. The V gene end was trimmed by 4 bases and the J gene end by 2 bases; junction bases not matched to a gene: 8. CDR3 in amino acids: CASSSTGTGVTYEQYF. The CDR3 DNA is TGTGCCAGCAGTTCGACCGGGACAGGGGTCACCTACGAGCAGTACTTC.

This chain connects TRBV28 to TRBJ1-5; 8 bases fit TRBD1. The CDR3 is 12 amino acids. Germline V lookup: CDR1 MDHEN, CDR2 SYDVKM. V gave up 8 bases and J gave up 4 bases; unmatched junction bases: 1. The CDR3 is CASGTGNQPQHF. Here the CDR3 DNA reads TGTGCCAGCGGGACAGGAAATCAGCCCCAGCATTTT.

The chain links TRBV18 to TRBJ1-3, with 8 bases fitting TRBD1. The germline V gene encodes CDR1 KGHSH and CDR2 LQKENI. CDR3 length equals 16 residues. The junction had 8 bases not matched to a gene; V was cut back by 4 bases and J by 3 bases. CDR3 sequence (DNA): TGTGCCAGCTCACTACCAGGGGGCGTTTATGGAAACACCATATATTTT. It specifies CASSLPGGVYGNTIYF.

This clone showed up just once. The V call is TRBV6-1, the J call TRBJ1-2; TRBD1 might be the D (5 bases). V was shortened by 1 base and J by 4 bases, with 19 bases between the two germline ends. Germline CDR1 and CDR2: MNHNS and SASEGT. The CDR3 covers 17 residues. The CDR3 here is CASSEEGSETALYGYTF. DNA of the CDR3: TGTGCCAGCAGTGAAGAGGGTTCCGAGACAGCACTCTATGGCTACACCTTC.

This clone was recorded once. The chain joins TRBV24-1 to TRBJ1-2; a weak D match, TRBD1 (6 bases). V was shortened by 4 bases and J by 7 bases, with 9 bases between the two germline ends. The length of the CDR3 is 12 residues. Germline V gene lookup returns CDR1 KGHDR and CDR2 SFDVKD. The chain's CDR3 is CATSDRGGGYTF. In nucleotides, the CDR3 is TGTGCCACCAGTGACAGGGGTGGTGGCTACACCTTC.

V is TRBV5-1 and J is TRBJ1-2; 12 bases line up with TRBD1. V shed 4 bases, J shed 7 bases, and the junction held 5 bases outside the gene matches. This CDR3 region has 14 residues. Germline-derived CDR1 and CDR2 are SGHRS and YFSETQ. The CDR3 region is CASSLGQGALGYTF. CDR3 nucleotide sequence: TGCGCCAGCAGCCTGGGACAGGGGGCGCTTGGCTACACCTTC.

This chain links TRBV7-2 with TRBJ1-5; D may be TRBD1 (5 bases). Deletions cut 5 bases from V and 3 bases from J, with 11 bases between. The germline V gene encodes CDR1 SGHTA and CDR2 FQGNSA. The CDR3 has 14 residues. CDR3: CASSPGGSNQPQHF. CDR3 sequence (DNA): TGTGCCAGCAGCCCCGGGGGTTCCAATCAGCCCCAGCATTTT.

The CDR3 spells CASSYAGQGINEQYF. The CDR3 DNA reads TGTGCCAGCAGTTACGCAGGACAGGGGATCAACGAGCAGTACTTC. V is TRBV6-5 and J is TRBJ2-7; 9 bases agree with TRBD1. This CDR3 has 15 residues. V trimming: 2 bases; J trimming: 5 bases; junction bases outside the gene matches: 7. Germline values: CDR1 MNHEY, CDR2 SVGAGI.

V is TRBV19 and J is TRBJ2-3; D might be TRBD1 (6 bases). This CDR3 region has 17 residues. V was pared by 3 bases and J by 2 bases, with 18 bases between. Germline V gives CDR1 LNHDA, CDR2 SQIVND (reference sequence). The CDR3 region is CASSIVIRDKITDTQYF. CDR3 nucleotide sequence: TGTGCCAGTAGTATCGTAATTAGGGACAAAATCACAGATACGCAGTATTTT.

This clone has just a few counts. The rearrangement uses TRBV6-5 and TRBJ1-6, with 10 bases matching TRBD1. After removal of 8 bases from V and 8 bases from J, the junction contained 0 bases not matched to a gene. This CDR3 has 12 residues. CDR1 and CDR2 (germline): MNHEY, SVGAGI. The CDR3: CASGQGDSPLHF. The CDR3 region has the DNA TGTGCCAGCGGACAGGGGGATTCACCCCTCCACTTT.

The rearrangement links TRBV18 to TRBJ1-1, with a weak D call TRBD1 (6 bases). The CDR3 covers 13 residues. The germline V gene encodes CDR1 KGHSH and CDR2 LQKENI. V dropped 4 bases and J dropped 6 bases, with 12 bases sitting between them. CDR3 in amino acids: CASSQTGNSEAFF. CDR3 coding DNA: TGTGCCAGCTCACAAACAGGGAATTCTGAAGCTTTCTTT.

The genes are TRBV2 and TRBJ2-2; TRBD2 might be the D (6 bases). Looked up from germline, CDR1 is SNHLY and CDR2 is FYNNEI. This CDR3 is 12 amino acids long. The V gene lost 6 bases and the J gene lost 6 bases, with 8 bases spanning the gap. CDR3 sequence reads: CASRGGAGELFF. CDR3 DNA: TGTGCCAGCAGGGGGGGTGCCGGGGAGCTGTTTTTT.

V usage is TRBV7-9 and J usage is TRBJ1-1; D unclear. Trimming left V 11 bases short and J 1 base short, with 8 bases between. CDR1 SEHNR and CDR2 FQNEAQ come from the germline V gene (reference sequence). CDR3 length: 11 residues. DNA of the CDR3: TGTGCCGGTAACAGGAACACTGAAGCTTTCTTT. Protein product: CAGNRNTEAFF.

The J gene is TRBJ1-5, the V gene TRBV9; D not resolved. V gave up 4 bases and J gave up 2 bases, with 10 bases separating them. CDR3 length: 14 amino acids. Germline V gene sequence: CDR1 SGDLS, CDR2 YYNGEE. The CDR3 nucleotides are TGTGCCAGCAGCCCTGGGAGGGGCAATCAGCCCCAGCATTTT. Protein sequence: CASSPGRGNQPQHF.

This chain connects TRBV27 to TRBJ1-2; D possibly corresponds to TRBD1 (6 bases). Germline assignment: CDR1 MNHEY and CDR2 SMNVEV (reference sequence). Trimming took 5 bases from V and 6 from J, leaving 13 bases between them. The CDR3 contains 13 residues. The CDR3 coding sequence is TGTGCCAGCAGTCCGGACAGAGGGAATGGCTACACCTTC. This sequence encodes CASSPDRGNGYTF.

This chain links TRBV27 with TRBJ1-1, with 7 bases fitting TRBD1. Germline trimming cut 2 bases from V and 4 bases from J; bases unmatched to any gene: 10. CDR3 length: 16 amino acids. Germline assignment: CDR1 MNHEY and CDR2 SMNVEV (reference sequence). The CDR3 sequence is CASSLRGGGRGTEAFF. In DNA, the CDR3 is TGTGCCAGCAGTTTACGCGGAGGGGGCCGCGGCACTGAAGCTTTCTTT.

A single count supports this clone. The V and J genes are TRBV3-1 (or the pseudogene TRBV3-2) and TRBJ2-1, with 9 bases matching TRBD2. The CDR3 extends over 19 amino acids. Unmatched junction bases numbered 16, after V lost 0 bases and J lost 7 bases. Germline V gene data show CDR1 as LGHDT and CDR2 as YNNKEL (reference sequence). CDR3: CASSQDRGGAGLLSNEQFF. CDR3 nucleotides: TGTGCCAGCAGCCAAGACCGCGGGGGGGCCGGGCTATTGTCTAATGAGCAGTTCTTC.

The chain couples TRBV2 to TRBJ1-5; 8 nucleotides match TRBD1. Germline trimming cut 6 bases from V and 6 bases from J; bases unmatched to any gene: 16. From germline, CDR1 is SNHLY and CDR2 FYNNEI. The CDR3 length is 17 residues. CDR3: CASSAGQGAFTGQPQHF. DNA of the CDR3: TGTGCCAGCAGCGCAGGACAGGGAGCTTTCACTGGTCAGCCCCAGCATTTT. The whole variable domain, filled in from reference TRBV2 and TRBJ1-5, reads EPEVTQTPSHQVTQMGQEVILRCVPISNHLYFYWYRQILGQKVEFLVSFYNNEISEKSEIFDDQFSVERPDGSNFTLKIRSTKLEDSAMYFCASSAGQGAFTGQPQHFGDGTRLSIL.

CDR3 nucleotide sequence: TGCGCCAGCAGCTTGTTCTCCGACACCGGGGAGCTGTTTTTT. This codes for CASSLFSDTGELFF. The J gene is TRBJ2-2, the V gene TRBV5-1, with no clear D. Trimming removed 1 base from V and 3 bases from J, with 7 bases in between. The germline CDR1 and CDR2 sequences are SGHRS and YFSETQ. The CDR3 is 14 residues long.

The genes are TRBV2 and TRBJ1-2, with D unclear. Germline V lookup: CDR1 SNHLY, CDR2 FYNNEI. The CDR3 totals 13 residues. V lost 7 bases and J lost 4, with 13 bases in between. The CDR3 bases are TGTGCCAGCATTACCTCGGGAGCCTATGGCTACACCTTC. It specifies CASITSGAYGYTF.

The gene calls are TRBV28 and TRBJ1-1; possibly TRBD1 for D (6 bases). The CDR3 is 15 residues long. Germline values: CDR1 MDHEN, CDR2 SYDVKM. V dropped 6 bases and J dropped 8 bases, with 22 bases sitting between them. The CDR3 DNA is TGTGCCAGCAGCCTATTGGGACACGTTAAAATGGAAGCTTTCTTT. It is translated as CASSLLGHVKMEAFF.

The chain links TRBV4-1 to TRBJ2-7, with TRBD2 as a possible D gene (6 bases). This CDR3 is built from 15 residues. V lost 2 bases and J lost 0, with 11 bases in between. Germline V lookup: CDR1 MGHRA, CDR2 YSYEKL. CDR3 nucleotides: TGCGCCAGCAGCCAAAACACGGAGGGCTCCTACGAGCAGTACTTC. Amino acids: CASSQNTEGSYEQYF.